This T cell receptor (beta chain) was recovered during a study of Japanese encephalitis immunity and Zika vaccine responses (dated by TCRdb to the early 2020s). In the study overall: Each included participant got alum-adjuvanted ZPIV three times, at weeks 0, 4 and 28, with every dose being 5.0 ug. A two-dose regimen of JEV vaccine (IXIARO), with doses given 28 days apart, was administered to some 12 participants two to three months before the first ZPIV dose. One dose of YFV vaccine (YF-VAX) was administered before ZPIV to around 12 participants, and fewer than ten participants were flavivirus-naive. For TCR sequencing, several representative participants were chosen from each pre-vaccination group, with samples at week 0 (after pre-vaccination, before ZPIV) and week 52. TCR repertoires from three flavivirus-naive individuals were also analyzed at weeks 2, 6 and 52 after the start of ZPIV vaccination. The stimulations used peptide pools from ZIKV structural proteins divided into flavivirus-conserved and non-conserved sets, or JEV or YFV peptides that matched the pre-vaccination. The ZIKV peptides, 15-mers that overlapped by 11 residues, were chosen for containing NetMHCpan/NetMHCII-predicted epitopes with affinity below 50 nM. The study examined whether earlier vaccination against Japanese encephalitis virus (JEV) or yellow fever virus (YFV) influenced CD4 T cell responses to the Zika vaccine.

Summary of the overall study and its limitations: Peptide-pool deconvolution was not performed because of sample size limitations, and consequently the individual peptides driving cross-reactive responses were not identified. Higher repertoire similarity across time-points and stimulations was observed in JEV-pre-vaccinated donors than in YFV-pre-vaccinated donors, indicating that more clonotypes were common to ZIKV and JEV stimulation. The samples grouped by participant and showed no similarity across individuals, which suggests that no public TCRs were detected. In JEV-pre-vaccinated donors, the repertoire richness of CD4 T cells responding to conserved ZIKV epitopes dropped significantly after ZPIV. Only a few individuals showed CD8 T cell responses to the ZIKV peptide pools, and those responses were of very low magnitude. Only a subset of trial participants with three doses and adequate samples was analyzed, not the entire vaccinated cohort.

This clonotype appeared many times. The input lacks base qualities; no much larger clone sits a single base away. After labeling with CellTrace CFSE, PBMCs were cultured for less than 7 days in RPMI containing about 8% human serum along with peptide pools, each at about 1 ug/mL. Unfixed proliferating CD4 T cells were sorted on a BD FACSAria as live CD56-CD19-CD16-CD3+CD4+ CFSE-low cells. The enrolled adults were healthy and tested seronegative for ZIKV, JEV, YFV, DENV and WNV on microneutralization screening. Samples were obtained from a phase 1, double-blinded, randomized, placebo-controlled trial of an alum-adjuvanted Zika purified-inactivated virus (ZPIV) vaccine. Peripheral blood mononuclear cells were isolated using a standard procedure and then kept frozen in liquid nitrogen until they were used. Libraries were prepared through 5' RACE. Before sequencing, the TCRbeta libraries were pooled in proportion to the number of cells sorted for each library. Total RNA was extracted from the sorted cells with RNAzol RT, and cDNA was synthesized using an oligo(dT) primer and a template-switching oligo. The TCRbeta V-CDR3-J region was amplified by PCR between a SMARTer oligo primer and a TCRbeta constant-region primer using Kapa HiFi. A second PCR added Illumina adaptors and sample-specific index barcodes, with HighPrep bead cleanup and Bioanalyzer confirmation of a roughly 650 bp band. Libraries were sequenced on an Illumina MiSeq with 2x151 bp paired-end reads. For the original study's pipeline: Reads were demultiplexed with an in-house Java program, and TCRbeta annotations were assigned and clonotypes were counted with MiXCR. Repertoire overlap was measured with Morisita-Horn indices from the R package vegan, along with UPGMA clustering and Circos plots of recurring clonotypes. Shannon diversity and richness were normalized to the highest possible value given the input cell numbers, yielding values from 0 to 1. CDR3beta sequences were aligned with MUSCLE, distances were computed with SeqinR, and multidimensional scaling was plotted in R. TCRdb reworked the public reads: Q25 trimming with fastp, MiXCR clone assembly, productive beta chains retained. Entries that share a CDR3 protein sequence are merged under the most common genes and DNA. TCRdb's processing, not the study's, gives the V and J calls here. The sample includes 1,000 or so distinct CDR3 sequences, with less than 3.5% observed a single time. Under 20% of the sample goes to the ten largest clones.

Sample: antigen-activated CD4+ T cells from blood, cultured, taken during a Zika inactivated vaccine study. The clonotype originates from an adult man who received an inactivated Zika virus vaccine.

The CDR3 region: CASSLASIGTKRIPQETQYF. The bases are TGTGCCAGCAGCTTAGCGTCTATTGGGACTAAAAGAATACCCCAAGAGACCCAGTACTTC. The receptor chain draws on TRBV7-2 and TRBJ2-5; 7 bases in the middle match TRBD2. The CDR3 covers 20 residues, taking in both the cysteine and the phenylalanine. Left in the record is the CDR3 DNA by itself, 60 bases read in frame from the first base. From V the trimming removes 0 bases and from J it removes 1 base, while the gene matches leave 17 bases of the junction unaccounted for. The germline V gene specifies SGHTA as CDR1 and FQGNSA as CDR2. Outside the CDR3, residues come from the reference TRBV7-2 and TRBJ2-5 proteins, so the full variable domain is: GAGVSQSPSNKVTEKGKDVELRCDPISGHTALYWYRQSLGQGLEFLIYFQGNSAPDKSGLPSDRFSAERTGGSVSTLTIQRTQQEDSAVYLCASSLASIGTKRIPQETQYFGPGTRLLVL.